This T cell receptor (beta chain) was retrieved from a study of blood T cell repertoires in COVID-19. Study background: Samples of COVID-19 (acute and convalescent) were obtained from the United States, Italy and Spain. T cells, B-cell-depleted T cells, or PBMCs supplied cDNA or gDNA.

Per the original methods: From reference gene primer amplification, estimates of nucleated cell counts were derived. The data were produced by immunoSEQ multiplex PCR, yet TCRdb's version contains in-frame clones alone and is incomplete. V and J calls and clone size are those listed in that table; D and trimming were worked out from the DNA. The sample holds over 85,000 clones, around 90% seen once. This clone turned up a few times. This receptor was taken from a woman older than 75 with active COVID-19. The sample taken for sequencing was peripheral blood.

Here the CDR3 DNA reads TGTGCCAGCAGCTGGACAGGGGGCCGGGATACGCAGTATTTT. Protein sequence: CASSWTGGRDTQYF. This chain connects TRBV7-9 to TRBJ2-3; the match to TRBD1 covers 11 bases. The germline V gene encodes CDR1 SEHNR and CDR2 FQNEAQ (reference sequence). V lost 4 bases, J lost 6 bases, and 3 bases stayed unmatched. The CDR3 has 14 residues.